This TCR beta chain came from a study of T-cell reconstitution after alpha-beta-depleted transplantation in children. This clonotype was detected only a few times. The antigen is not known. TCRbeta library preparation incorporated unique molecular identifiers. TCRdb itself ran the PCR reads through MiXCR, one entry per CDR3 protein. Of 700,000 to 850,000 distinct CDR3 sequences in the sample, about 15% were seen once. Study-level points and caveats: At around two months after transplant, the alpha-beta T cells were reportedly derived from several hundred expanded clones that came from non-depleted graft cells. Some patients owed their high day-60 TCRbeta diversity to surviving recipient T cells and thymic progenitors. Most T-cell counts and diversity one year after the transplant came from T cells that were newly produced.

This CDR3 has 13 residues. The V end was cut by 2 bases, the J end by 3 bases, with 9 bases between. Germline loops: CDR1 SGHKS, CDR2 YYEKEE (reference sequence). The receptor was derived from a male patient under 18 who had a stem cell transplant for acute lymphoblastic leukemia, so the T cells may come from the graft donor. The chain has TRBV5-5 and TRBJ2-7, with no clear D. This material consisted of PBMCs, mostly from graft donor cells, taken 360 days after TCRalphabeta/CD19-depleted stem cell transplant. The CDR3 loop is CASSFLDDYEQYF. The CDR3 DNA sequence: TGTGCCAGCAGCTTCCTAGACGACTACGAGCAGTACTTC. Drawing the rest from reference TRBV5-5 and TRBJ2-7, the complete variable domain is DAGVTQSPTHLIKTRGQQVTLRCSPISGHKSVSWYQQVLGQGPQFIFQYYEKEERGRGNFPDRFSARQFPNYSSELNVNALLLGDSALYLCASSFLDDYEQYFGPGTRLTVT.